A selection of T cell receptor beta chains follows, all from one sample in a study of response to subunit inactivated influenza vaccine. TCRdb called the RT-PCR reads again in MiXCR, with one record for every CDR3 protein. The data contain about 530,000 distinct CDR3 sequences, roughly 10% of them seen just once; the ten biggest clones take up roughly 10%. The material sequenced was PBMCs from blood, taken on the day of vaccination. All receptors come from a man in his forties or fifties who received an inactivated influenza vaccine. The CDR3 runs from the conserved cysteine through the conserved F or W. The D gene is left open where the match is weak. For some rows the clone size is stated as once, few or many, or as a class when expanded; others skip it.

abundance: NA; j_gene: TRBJ2-7; v_gene: TRBV6-5; d_gene: NA; CDR3aa: CASSYSTVYPYEQYF; CDR3nt: TGTGCCAGCAGTTACTCGACCGTATATCCCTACGAGCAGTACTTC
abundance: many; j_gene: TRBJ2-3; v_gene: TRBV11-2; d_gene: TRBD1; CDR3aa: CASSLGGQRTDTQYF; CDR3nt: TGTGCCAGCAGCTTAGGGGGACAGCGCACAGATACGCAGTATTTT
abundance: NA; j_gene: TRBJ1-5; v_gene: TRBV19; d_gene: NA; CDR3aa: CASSMVRVDQPQHF; CDR3nt: TGTGCCAGTAGTATGGTCAGGGTCGATCAGCCCCAGCATTTT
abundance: few; j_gene: TRBJ2-3; v_gene: TRBV12-3/TRBV12-4; d_gene: NA; CDR3aa: CASSETSVADTQYF; CDR3nt: TGTGCCAGTTCCGAGACTAGTGTGGCAGATACGCAGTATTTT
abundance: many; j_gene: TRBJ2-7; v_gene: TRBV7-9; d_gene: NA; CDR3aa: CASSRTGNYEQYF; CDR3nt: TGTGCCAGCAGCCGGACCGGGAACTACGAGCAGTACTTC
abundance: NA; j_gene: TRBJ2-5; v_gene: TRBV12-3/TRBV12-4; d_gene: TRBD2; CDR3aa: CASGTSGGAETQYF; CDR3nt: TGTGCCAGCGGCACTAGCGGGGGAGCGGAGACCCAGTACTTC
abundance: few; j_gene: TRBJ2-6; v_gene: TRBV7-9; d_gene: NA; CDR3aa: CASLLRDSGANVLTF; CDR3nt: TGTGCCAGCTTGCTGAGGGACTCTGGGGCCAACGTCCTGACTTTC
abundance: NA; j_gene: TRBJ2-7; v_gene: TRBV7-2; d_gene: TRBD1; CDR3aa: CASSGLGTGGYEQYF; CDR3nt: TGTGCCAGCAGCGGGCTTGGGACAGGAGGCTACGAGCAGTACTTC
abundance: NA; j_gene: TRBJ2-1; v_gene: TRBV6-1; d_gene: TRBD2; CDR3aa: CASRLAGGPHNEQFF; CDR3nt: TGTGCCAGCAGGCTCGCGGGAGGACCCCACAATGAGCAGTTCTTC
abundance: few; j_gene: TRBJ2-7; v_gene: TRBV7-2; d_gene: NA; CDR3aa: CASSFTGNYEQYF; CDR3nt: TGTGCCAGCAGCTTTACGGGTAACTACGAGCAGTACTTC
abundance: few; j_gene: TRBJ2-5; v_gene: TRBV10-3; d_gene: NA; CDR3aa: CATARGGRSQETQYF; CDR3nt: TGTGCCACCGCCAGGGGGGGGAGATCCCAAGAGACCCAGTACTTC